The following is a T cell receptor beta chain sequence with its context. Its antigen remains unidentified. Each replicate PCR on the sorted subsets used roughly 210 ng DNA (around 30,000 T cell genomes). Profiled with immunoSEQ multiplex PCR; TCRdb holds only in-frame clones, not every one. In the table there are about 710,000 clones, about 80% of which are singletons. The authors divided CD4+ cells into CD45RA+ naive and CD45RA-negative memory subsets. This sample is part of a study of shared clonotypes between healthy human individuals. Deletions cut 1 base from V and 9 bases from J, with 19 bases between. This CDR3 is built from 15 residues. Germline CDR1 reads SGHTA; CDR2 reads FQGNSA. Study-level findings and limits: Donor scarcity curtailed the genetic and exposure-history diversity represented herein. It was the non-shared clonotypes that had lower generation probabilities than clonotypes shared by all four donors.

This receptor was identified in a woman in her 30s in good health. Material: memory CD4+ T cells sorted from blood. Noted subset: CD45RA-negative fraction. V gene TRBV7-2 combines with J gene TRBJ2-7, with unresolved D. The CDR3 nucleotides read TGTGCCAGCAGCTTAGAGTCAGTCCCTGGATCGATGCAGTACTTC. This codes for CASSLESVPGSMQYF.